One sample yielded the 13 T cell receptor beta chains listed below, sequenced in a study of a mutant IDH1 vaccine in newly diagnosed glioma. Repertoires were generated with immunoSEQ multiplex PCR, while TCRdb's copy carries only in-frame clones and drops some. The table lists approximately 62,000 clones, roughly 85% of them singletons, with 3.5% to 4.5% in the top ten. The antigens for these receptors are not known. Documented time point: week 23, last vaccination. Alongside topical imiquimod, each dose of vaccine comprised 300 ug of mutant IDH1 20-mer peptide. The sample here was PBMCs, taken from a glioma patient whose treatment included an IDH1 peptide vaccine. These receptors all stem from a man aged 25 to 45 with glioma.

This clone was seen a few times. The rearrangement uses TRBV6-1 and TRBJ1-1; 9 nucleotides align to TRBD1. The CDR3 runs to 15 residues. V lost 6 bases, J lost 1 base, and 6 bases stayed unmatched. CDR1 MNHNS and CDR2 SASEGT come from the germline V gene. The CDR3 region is CASSPQGAGNTEAFF. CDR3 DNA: TGTGCCAGCAGCCCACAGGGGGCTGGGAACACTGAAGCTTTCTTT.

This chain's CDR3 is CASSVRWRGQGYNEQFF. The CDR3 DNA sequence: TGTGCCAGCAGCGTAAGGTGGAGAGGGCAGGGTTACAATGAGCAGTTCTTC. The V gene is TRBV9, the J gene TRBJ2-1; TRBD1 or TRBD2 may be the D gene (5 bases each). The germline V and J ends were trimmed by 1 base and 4 bases, with 18 bases remaining between them. The V gene's germline CDR1 is SGDLS and CDR2 YYNGEE. The CDR3 contains 17 residues. Variable domain in full (rest from reference TRBV9 and TRBJ2-1): DSGVTQTPKHLITATGQRVTLRCSPRSGDLSVYWYQQSLDQGLQFLIQYYNGEERAKGNILERFSAQQFPDLHSELNLSSLELGDSALYFCASSVRWRGQGYNEQFFGPGTRLTVL.

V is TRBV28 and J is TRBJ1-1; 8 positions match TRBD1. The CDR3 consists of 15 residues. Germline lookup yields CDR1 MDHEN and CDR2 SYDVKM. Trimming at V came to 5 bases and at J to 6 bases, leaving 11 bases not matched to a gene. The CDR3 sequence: CASSPTGVRGSEAFF. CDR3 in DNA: TGTGCCAGCAGTCCGACAGGGGTTCGGGGATCTGAAGCTTTCTTT.

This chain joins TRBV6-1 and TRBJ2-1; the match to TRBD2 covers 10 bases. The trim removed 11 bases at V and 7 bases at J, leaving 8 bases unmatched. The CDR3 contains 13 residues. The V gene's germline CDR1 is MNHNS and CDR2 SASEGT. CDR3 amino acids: CAGQRGGGNEQFF. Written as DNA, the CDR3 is TGTGCCGGCCAGCGGGGGGGAGGGAATGAGCAGTTCTTC.

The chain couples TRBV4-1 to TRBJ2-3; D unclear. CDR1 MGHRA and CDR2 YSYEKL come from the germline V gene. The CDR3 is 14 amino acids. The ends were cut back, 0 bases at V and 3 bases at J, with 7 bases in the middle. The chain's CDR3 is CASSQDHVTDTQYF. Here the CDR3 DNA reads TGCGCCAGCAGCCAAGATCACGTTACAGATACGCAGTATTTT.

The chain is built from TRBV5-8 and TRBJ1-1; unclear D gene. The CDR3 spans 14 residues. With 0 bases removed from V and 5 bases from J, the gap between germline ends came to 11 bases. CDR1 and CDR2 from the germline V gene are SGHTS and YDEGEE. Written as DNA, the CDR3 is TGTGCCAGCAGCTTGGAGCCTGGTAGGACTGAAGCTTTCTTT. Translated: CASSLEPGRTEAFF.

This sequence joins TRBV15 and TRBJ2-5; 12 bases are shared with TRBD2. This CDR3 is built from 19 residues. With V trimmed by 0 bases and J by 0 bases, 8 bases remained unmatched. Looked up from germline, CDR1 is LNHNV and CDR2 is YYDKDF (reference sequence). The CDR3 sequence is CATSRDELAGGWYQETQYF. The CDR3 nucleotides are TGTGCCACCAGCAGAGATGAGCTAGCGGGGGGGTGGTACCAAGAGACCCAGTACTTC.

CDR3: CASRKTGGSQPQHF. CDR3 sequence (DNA): TGTGCCAGCAGGAAGACAGGGGGCTCTCAGCCCCAGCATTTT. The genes are TRBV2 and TRBJ1-5; 10 nucleotides agree with TRBD1. With V trimmed by 6 bases and J by 6 bases, 5 bases remained unmatched. The CDR3 totals 14 residues. Looked up from germline, CDR1 is SNHLY and CDR2 is FYNNEI. The whole variable domain, filled in from reference TRBV2 and TRBJ1-5, reads EPEVTQTPSHQVTQMGQEVILRCVPISNHLYFYWYRQILGQKVEFLVSFYNNEISEKSEIFDDQFSVERPDGSNFTLKIRSTKLEDSAMYFCASRKTGGSQPQHFGDGTRLSIL.

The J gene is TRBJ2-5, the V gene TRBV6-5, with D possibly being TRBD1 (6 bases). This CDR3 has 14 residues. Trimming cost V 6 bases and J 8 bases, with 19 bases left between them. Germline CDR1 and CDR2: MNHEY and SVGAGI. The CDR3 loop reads CASSPGTKTRTQYF. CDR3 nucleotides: TGTGCCAGCAGCCCCGGGACAAAGACGAGAACCCAGTACTTC.

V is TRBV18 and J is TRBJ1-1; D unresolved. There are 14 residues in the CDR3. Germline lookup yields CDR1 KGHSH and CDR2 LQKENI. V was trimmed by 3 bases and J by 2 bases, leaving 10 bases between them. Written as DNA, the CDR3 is TGTGCCAGCTCACCCGCAGTCCTAAACACTGAAGCTTTCTTT. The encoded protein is CASSPAVLNTEAFF.

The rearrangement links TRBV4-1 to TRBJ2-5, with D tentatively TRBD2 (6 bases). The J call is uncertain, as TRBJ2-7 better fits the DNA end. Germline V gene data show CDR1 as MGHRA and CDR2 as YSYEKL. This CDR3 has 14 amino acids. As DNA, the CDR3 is TGCGCCAGCAGCCCCCTGGGGGGATCCTACGAGCAGTACTTC. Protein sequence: CASSPLGGSYEQYF.

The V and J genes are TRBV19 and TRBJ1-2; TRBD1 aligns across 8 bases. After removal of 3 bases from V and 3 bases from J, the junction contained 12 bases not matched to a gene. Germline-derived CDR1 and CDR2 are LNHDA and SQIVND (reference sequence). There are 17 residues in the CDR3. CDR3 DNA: TGTGCCAGTAGTATCACCCACACAGGGGGGGATGACTATGGCTACACCTTC. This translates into CASSITHTGGDDYGYTF.

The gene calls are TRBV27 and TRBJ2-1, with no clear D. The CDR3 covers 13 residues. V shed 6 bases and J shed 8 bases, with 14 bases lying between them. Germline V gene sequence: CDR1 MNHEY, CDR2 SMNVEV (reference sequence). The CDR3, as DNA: TGTGCCAGCAGCCCCTCACGACGTCATGAGCAGTTCTTC. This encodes CASSPSRRHEQFF.